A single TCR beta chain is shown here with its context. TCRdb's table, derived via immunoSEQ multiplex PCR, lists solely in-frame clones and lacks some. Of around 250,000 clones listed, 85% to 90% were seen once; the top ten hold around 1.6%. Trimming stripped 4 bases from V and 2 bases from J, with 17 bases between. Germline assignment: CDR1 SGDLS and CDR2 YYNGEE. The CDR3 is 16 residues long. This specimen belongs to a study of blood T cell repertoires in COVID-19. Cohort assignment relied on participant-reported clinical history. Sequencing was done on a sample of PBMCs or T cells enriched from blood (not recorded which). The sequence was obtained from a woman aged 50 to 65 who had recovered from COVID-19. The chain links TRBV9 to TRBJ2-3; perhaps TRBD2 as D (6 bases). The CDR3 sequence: CASSPRGGPFTDTQYF. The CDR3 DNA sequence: TGTGCCAGCAGCCCTCGGGGAGGACCTTTCACAGATACGCAGTATTTT.